A single sample is the source of the 2 T cell receptor beta chains below, sequenced in a study of CD8 T cells in ankylosing spondylitis. General study findings and limits: The study identified a TCR beta motif of several highly homologous variants that appeared characteristic of ankylosing spondylitis blood.

Which antigens these TCRs recognize remains unknown. TCRdb recomputed calls from the 5' RACE reads with MiXCR, one row per CDR3 protein. The table records approximately 540,000 distinct CDR3 sequences, approximately 11% of them present only once. Sequenced: blood, either unsorted or a sorted T cell fraction (not recorded which). These receptors were obtained from a male donor with ankylosing spondylitis.

This clonotype was seen a handful of times. V and J are TRBV29-1 and TRBJ2-5; D is undetermined. Looked up from germline, CDR1 is SQVTM and CDR2 is ANQGSEA. V was trimmed by 5 bases and J by 2 bases, leaving 9 bases between them. The CDR3 spans 12 residues. In DNA form, the CDR3 reads TGCAGCGTTTCGGAATTACAAGAGACCCAGTACTTC. Translation gives CSVSELQETQYF.

Only a few counts were recorded for this clonotype. The chain employs TRBV15 and TRBJ2-3; TRBD2 agrees at 12 bases. This CDR3 is built from 17 residues. Per the germline V gene, CDR1 is LNHNV and CDR2 is YYDKDF (reference sequence). Germline trimming cut 5 bases from V and 5 bases from J; bases unmatched to any gene: 11. The CDR3: CATSVSLAGGPRDTQYF. In DNA form, the CDR3 reads TGTGCCACCAGCGTCAGCCTAGCGGGAGGGCCAAGAGATACGCAGTATTTT.